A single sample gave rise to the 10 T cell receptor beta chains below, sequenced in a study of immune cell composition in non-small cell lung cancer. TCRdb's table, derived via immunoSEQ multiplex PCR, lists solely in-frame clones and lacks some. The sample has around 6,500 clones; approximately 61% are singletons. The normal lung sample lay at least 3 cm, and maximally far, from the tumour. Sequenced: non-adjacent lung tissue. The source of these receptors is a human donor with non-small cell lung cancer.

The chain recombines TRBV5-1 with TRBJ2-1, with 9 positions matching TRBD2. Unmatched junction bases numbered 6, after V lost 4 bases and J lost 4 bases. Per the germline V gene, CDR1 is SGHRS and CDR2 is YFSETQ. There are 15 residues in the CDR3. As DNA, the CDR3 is TGCGCCAGCAGCCATAGCGGGAGTGGGTACAATGAGCAGTTCTTC. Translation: CASSHSGSGYNEQFF.

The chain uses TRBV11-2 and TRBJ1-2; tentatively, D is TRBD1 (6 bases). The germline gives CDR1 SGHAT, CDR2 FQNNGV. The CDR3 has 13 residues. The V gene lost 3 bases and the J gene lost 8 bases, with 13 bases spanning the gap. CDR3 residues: CASSLGAGIGYTF. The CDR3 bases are TGTGCCAGCAGCTTGGGGGCTGGTATAGGCTACACCTTC. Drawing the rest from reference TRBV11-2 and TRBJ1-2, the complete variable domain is EAGVAQSPRYKIIEKRQSVAFWCNPISGHATLYWYQQILGQGPKLLIQFQNNGVVDDSQLPKDRFSAERLKGVDSTLKIQPAKLEDSAVYLCASSLGAGIGYTFGSGTRLTVV.

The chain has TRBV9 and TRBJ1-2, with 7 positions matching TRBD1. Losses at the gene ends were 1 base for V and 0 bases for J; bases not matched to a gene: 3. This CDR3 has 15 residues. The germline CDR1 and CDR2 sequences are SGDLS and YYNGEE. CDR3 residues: CASSVFDRANYGYTF. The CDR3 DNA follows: TGTGCCAGCAGCGTATTTGACAGGGCTAACTATGGCTACACCTTC.

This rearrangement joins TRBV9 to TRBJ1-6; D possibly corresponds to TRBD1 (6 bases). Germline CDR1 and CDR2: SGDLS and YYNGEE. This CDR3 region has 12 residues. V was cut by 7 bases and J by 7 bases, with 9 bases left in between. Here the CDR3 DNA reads TGTGCCAGCGGACAGTCAAATTCACCCCTCCACTTT. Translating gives CASGQSNSPLHF.

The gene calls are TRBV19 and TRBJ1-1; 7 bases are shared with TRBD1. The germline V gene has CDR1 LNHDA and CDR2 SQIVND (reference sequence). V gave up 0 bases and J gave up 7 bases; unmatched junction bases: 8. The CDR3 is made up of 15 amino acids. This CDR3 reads CASSIDFQGGVEAFF. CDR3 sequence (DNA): TGTGCCAGTAGTATAGATTTCCAGGGGGGAGTTGAAGCTTTCTTT.

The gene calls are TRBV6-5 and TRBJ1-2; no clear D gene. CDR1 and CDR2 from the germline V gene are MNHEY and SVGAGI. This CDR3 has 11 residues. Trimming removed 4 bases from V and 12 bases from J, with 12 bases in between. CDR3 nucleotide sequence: TGTGCCAGCAGTTCGCGGCCCGTACACACCTTC. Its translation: CASSSRPVHTF.

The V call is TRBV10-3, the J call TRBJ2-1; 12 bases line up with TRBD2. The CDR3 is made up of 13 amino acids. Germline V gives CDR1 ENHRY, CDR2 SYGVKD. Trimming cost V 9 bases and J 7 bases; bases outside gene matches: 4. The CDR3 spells CAIGLAGRNEQFF. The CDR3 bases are TGTGCCATTGGACTAGCGGGAAGGAATGAGCAGTTCTTC.

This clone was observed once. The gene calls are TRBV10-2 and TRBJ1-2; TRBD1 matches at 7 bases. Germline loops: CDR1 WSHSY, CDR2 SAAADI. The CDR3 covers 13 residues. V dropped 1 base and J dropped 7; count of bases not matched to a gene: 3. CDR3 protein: CASSELTGLGYTF. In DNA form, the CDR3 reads TGCGCCAGCAGTGAGTTGACAGGGCTTGGCTACACCTTC.

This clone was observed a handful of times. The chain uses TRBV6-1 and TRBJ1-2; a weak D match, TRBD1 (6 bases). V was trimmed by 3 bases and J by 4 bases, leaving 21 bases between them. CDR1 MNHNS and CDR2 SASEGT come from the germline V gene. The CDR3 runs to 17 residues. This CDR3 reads CASSEGTRQAGAYGYTF. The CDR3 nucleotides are TGTGCCAGCAGTGAGGGGACTCGACAGGCGGGGGCCTATGGCTACACCTTC.

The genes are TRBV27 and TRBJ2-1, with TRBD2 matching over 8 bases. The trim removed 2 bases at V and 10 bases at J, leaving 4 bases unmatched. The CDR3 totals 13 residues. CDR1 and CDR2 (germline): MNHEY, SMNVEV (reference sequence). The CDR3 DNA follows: TGTGCCAGCAGTTTAAGCAGCGGGGGCGAGCAGTTCTTC. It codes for CASSLSSGGEQFF.